This TCR beta chain is drawn from a study of T cells in Graves' hyperthyroidism and ophthalmopathy (dated by TCRdb to 2018 to 2020). About the investigation overall: Peripheral blood was collected at initial diagnosis, before any treatment. TCR V-J signatures able to tell the groups apart were searched for in a discovery cohort of approximately 95 patients, of whom around 43 had Graves' ophthalmopathy and about 60 had stable Graves' hyperthyroidism. An independent validation cohort of fewer than 20 hyperthyroidism patients and over 15 patients who later progressed to ophthalmopathy tested prospective prediction of ophthalmopathy. For training and testing, the approximately 97 patients in the discovery cohort were randomly divided in a 7:3 ratio. In roughly six Graves' hyperthyroidism patients, the study also compared T-cell repertoires from thyroid tissue with T-cell repertoires from blood. Following sampling, methimazole starting at 30 mg daily was given to hyperthyroidism patients, and high-dose intravenous methylprednisolone was given to ophthalmopathy patients. TCR Vbeta CDR3 sequencing of 135 peripheral blood samples (over 40 ophthalmopathy, roughly 74 hyperthyroidism and some 17 progressor patients) is reported in the paper. General study outcomes and caveats: A 13 V-J signature model separated ophthalmopathy from stable hyperthyroidism, with around 90% sensitivity and about 81% specificity in cross-validation and 80%/75% in testing. In validation, the model predicted progression to ophthalmopathy a median of around 6.5 months before onset, with about 70% sensitivity and 72.22% specificity. Sample size was not statistically predetermined, and blinding of investigators to group allocation was not performed. Most expanded thyroid clonotypes (frequency above 0.001) were also detected in blood, suggesting blood repertoires may reflect thyroid immune responses.

A patient counted as having stable Graves' hyperthyroidism if no progression to ophthalmopathy occurred over 18 months of follow-up. Hyperthyroidism patients were newly diagnosed, with disease duration under 2 months, and aged 18 to 65 years. The study excluded patients with uncontrolled infections, other autoimmune diseases, pregnancy or lactation. Diagnoses were based on clinical symptoms, serum thyroxine and TRAb, thyroid ultrasound and orbital computed tomography. PBMCs were separated from approximately 9.9 ml of fresh peripheral blood using Ficoll-Paque density gradient centrifugation. Total RNA was extracted using Trizol reagent, and RNA quality was assessed on an Agilent 2100 Bioanalyzer. Based on the germline V gene, the CDR1 and CDR2 sequences are KGHSH and LQKENI. V and J lose 3 bases and 5 bases, and a span of 16 bases separates them. The CDR3 goes from the cysteine to the phenylalanine over 15 residues. The DNA shown is the 45-base CDR3, in frame from base 1.

A note on this clonotype: It has no known antigen specificity. No clone much larger than this one lies a single base away; base qualities are absent.

TCR beta CDR3 regions were amplified from RNA transcripts. For the first round of RT-PCR on the TCR CDR3, the HTBI primer set was used together with the Qiagen OneStep RT-PCR kit. A second multiplex PCR round built the libraries, followed by size selection and purification. Sequencing of the libraries was done on an Illumina HiSeq2000 using paired-end 100 bp reads. Turning to the authors' computational methods: SOAPnuke was used to process the raw data, with reads discarded if the reads contained adapters or uncalled bases, had a mean Phred below 15, or lacked an exact constant-primer or identifier match. High-quality paired reads were merged with COPE v1.2.5, and unique nucleotide sequences were defined as clonotypes. MiTCR v1.1 was used to align clonotypes to the IMGT TRBV, TRBD and TRBJ reference segments. The analysis was restricted to V-J combinations with a frequency above 0.0001, which together covered 99% to 99.2% of the repertoires. The TCS score was defined as F50 (clonal expansion) divided by E x V (chaos), with BLOSUM62-based TCRdist calculated between CDR3 peptides within each V-J. Welch's t-statistics and random forest reduced fewer than 600 V-J features to 13, which were used in a naive Bayes classifier (R e1071). TCRdb trimmed the raw reads at Q25, called clones with MiXCR and kept productive beta chains. A single entry per CDR3 protein holds the most common genes and DNA from its merged rows. TCRdb's processing, not the authors' own work, is the source of the V and J calls. The sample table lists 350,000 to 450,000 distinct CDR3 sequences, 14% of them with a count of one. Clones ranked in the top ten supply approximately 11% of the sample.

The TCR was taken from a woman aged 55-69 years with Graves' hyperthyroidism. The sample was blood. In this chain, TRBV18 is recombined with TRBJ2-5, with a tentative D gene TRBD1 over 7 matching bases. The nucleotide sequence reads TGTGCCAGCTCACCCGCAGGGGGGACGAGGGAGACCCAGTACTTC. It encodes CASSPAGGTRETQYF.